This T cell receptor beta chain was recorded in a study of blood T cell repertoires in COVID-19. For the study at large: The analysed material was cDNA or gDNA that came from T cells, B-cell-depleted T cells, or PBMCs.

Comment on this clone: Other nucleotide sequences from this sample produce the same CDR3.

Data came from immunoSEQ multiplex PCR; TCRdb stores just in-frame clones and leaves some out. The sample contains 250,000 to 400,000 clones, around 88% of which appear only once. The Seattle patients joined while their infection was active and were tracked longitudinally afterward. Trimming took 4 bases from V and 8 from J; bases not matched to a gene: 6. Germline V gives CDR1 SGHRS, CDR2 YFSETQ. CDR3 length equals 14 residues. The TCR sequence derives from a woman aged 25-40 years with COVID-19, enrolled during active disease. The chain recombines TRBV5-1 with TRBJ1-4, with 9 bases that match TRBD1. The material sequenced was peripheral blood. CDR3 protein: CASSRGQGREKLFF. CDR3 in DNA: TGCGCCAGCAGCCGCGGACAGGGGAGAGAAAAACTGTTTTTT.